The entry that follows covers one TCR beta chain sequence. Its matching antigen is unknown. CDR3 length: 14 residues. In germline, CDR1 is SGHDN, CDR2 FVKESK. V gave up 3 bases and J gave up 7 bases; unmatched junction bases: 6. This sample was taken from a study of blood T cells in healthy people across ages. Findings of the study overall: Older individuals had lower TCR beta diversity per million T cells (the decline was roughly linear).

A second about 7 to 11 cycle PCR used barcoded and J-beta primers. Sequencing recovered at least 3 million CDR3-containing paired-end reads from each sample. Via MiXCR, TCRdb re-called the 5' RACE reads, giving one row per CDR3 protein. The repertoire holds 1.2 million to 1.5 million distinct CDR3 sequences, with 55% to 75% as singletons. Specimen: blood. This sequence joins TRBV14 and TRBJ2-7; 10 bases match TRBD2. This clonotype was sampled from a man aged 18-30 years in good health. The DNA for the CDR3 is TGTGCCAGCAGCCAGGGACTAGCGCCTTTTGAGCAGTACTTC. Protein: CASSQGLAPFEQYF.